These 21 T cell receptor beta chains share one sample of origin, sequenced in a study of T cells in Graves' hyperthyroidism and ophthalmopathy. RNA transcripts provided the source from which TCR beta CDR3 regions were amplified. The TCR CDR3 was amplified in a first-round RT-PCR using the HTBI primer set. TCRdb processed the multiplex PCR reads anew with MiXCR; each CDR3 protein has one entry. The sample carries around 350,000 distinct CDR3 sequences, less than 15% recorded once. Source material: blood. The receptors derive from a woman aged 18-29 years with Graves' hyperthyroidism.

This clonotype occurred many times. The chain recombines TRBV27 with TRBJ1-5, with 7 bases fitting TRBD1. Germline CDR1 reads MNHEY; CDR2 reads SMNVEV (reference sequence). The ends lost 5 bases at V and 7 bases at J; junction bases unmatched: 8. The CDR3 is made up of 14 amino acids. The CDR3: CASSPETGIQPQHF. The CDR3 DNA is TGTGCCAGCAGTCCCGAGACAGGGATCCAGCCCCAGCATTTT.

Ten or more counts support this clonotype. V is TRBV7-9 and J is TRBJ2-1; 10 nucleotides line up with TRBD2. Unmatched junction bases numbered 11, after V lost 0 bases and J lost 3 bases. Germline assignment: CDR1 SEHNR and CDR2 FQNEAQ (reference sequence). This CDR3 has 19 residues. The CDR3 sequence is CASSLAPLSASGGYNEQFF. CDR3 bases: TGTGCCAGCAGCTTAGCGCCCTTATCGGCTAGCGGGGGCTACAATGAGCAGTTCTTC.

This clonotype was seen a handful of times. The chain employs TRBV15 and TRBJ2-2, with D tentatively TRBD2 (7 bases). The V gene lost 0 bases and the J gene lost 5 bases, with 13 bases spanning the gap. Germline CDR1 reads LNHNV; CDR2 reads YYDKDF (reference sequence). This CDR3 has 16 amino acids. The CDR3 sequence is CATSRDGRGQTGELFF. CDR3 DNA: TGTGCCACCAGCAGAGATGGGCGGGGGCAAACCGGGGAGCTGTTTTTT.

This clonotype was seen repeatedly, ten times or more. The rearrangement joins TRBV20-1 to TRBJ2-5, with no clear D. Deletions cut 3 bases from V and 1 base from J, with 15 bases between. The CDR3 has 15 residues. In germline, CDR1 is DFQATT, CDR2 SNEGSKA (reference sequence). The CDR3 is CSASPGSEIQETQYF. In DNA, the CDR3 is TGCAGTGCTAGCCCCGGGTCGGAGATCCAAGAGACCCAGTACTTC.

V gene TRBV4-1 combines with J gene TRBJ1-1; no reliable D call. CDR3 length: 13 residues. Trimming removed 4 bases from V and 11 bases from J, with 17 bases in between. CDR1 MGHRA and CDR2 YSYEKL come from the germline V gene. In DNA, the CDR3 is TGCGCCAGCAGCCTTCCTTTGGACGGGAGGGCTTTCTTT. This sequence encodes CASSLPLDGRAFF.

This clonotype was counted only a few times. The V and J genes are TRBV18 and TRBJ2-3; D uncertain. Germline CDR1 and CDR2: KGHSH and LQKENI. The CDR3 has 13 residues. The V end lost 3 bases, the J end lost 5 bases, and 9 bases lay between the germline ends. This CDR3 reads CASSPNSRDTQYF. CDR3 nucleotide sequence: TGTGCCAGCTCACCTAATTCTCGAGATACGCAGTATTTT.

At least ten counts were recorded for this clonotype. This sequence joins TRBV7-9 and TRBJ2-5; 7 positions match TRBD1. Germline CDR1 and CDR2: SEHNR and FQNEAQ (reference sequence). With V trimmed by 3 bases and J by 5 bases, 12 bases remained unmatched. This CDR3 comprises 16 residues. Written as DNA, the CDR3 is TGTGCCAGCAGCTTCCCGAGACAGGGCGAGGGGGAGACCCAGTACTTC. Residues: CASSFPRQGEGETQYF.

This clonotype showed up many times. The chain uses TRBV6-5 and TRBJ2-1; TRBD2 matches at 8 bases. V shed 0 bases and J 7 bases; nucleotides not matched to a gene: 8. The germline V gene has CDR1 MNHEY and CDR2 SVGAGI. The CDR3 covers 16 residues. The CDR3 region has the DNA TGTGCCAGCAGTTACTCGTCCAGCGGGAGAGATAATGAGCAGTTCTTC. This encodes CASSYSSSGRDNEQFF.

The chain is built from TRBV28 and TRBJ2-5; TRBD2 is a possible D gene (6 bases). Trimming pared 6 bases from V and 6 bases from J, leaving 14 bases between. Per the germline V gene, CDR1 is MDHEN and CDR2 is SYDVKM. CDR3 length: 13 residues. CDR3 sequence (DNA): TGTGCCAGCAGCCTGGACTATCCCAAGACCCAGTACTTC. It is translated as CASSLDYPKTQYF.

A remark on this clonotype: This may arise from a read error, as a much more abundant clone is one base away. The rearrangement uses TRBV28 and TRBJ2-4, with D perhaps given as TRBD1 or TRBD2 (6 bases each). V lost 4 bases, J lost 8 bases, and 15 bases lay in between. The CDR3 runs to 14 residues. Germline loops: CDR1 MDHEN, CDR2 SYDVKM. For the CDR3, the DNA is TGTGCCAGCAGTTCGCCGGGGGCCACGGACATTCAGTACTTC. Translating it yields CASSSPGATDIQYF.

This clonotype was observed at least ten times. V usage is TRBV7-2 and J usage is TRBJ2-7, with D possibly being TRBD2 (6 bases). Trimming removed 2 bases from V and 2 bases from J, with 13 bases in between. From germline, CDR1 is SGHTA and CDR2 FQGNSA. This CDR3 contains 15 residues. CDR3 nucleotides: TGTGCCAGCAGCTTATGGGACTCGTACACCTACGAGCAGTACTTC. Its translation: CASSLWDSYTYEQYF.

This clonotype came up a few times. The genes are TRBV19 and TRBJ1-5; D gene ambiguous. Per germline, CDR1 LNHDA and CDR2 SQIVND (reference sequence). V gave up 3 bases and J gave up 1 base, with 4 bases separating them. The CDR3 length is 13 residues. The CDR3 DNA sequence: TGTGCCAGTAGTATGACGAGCAATCAGCCCCAGCATTTT. Residues: CASSMTSNQPQHF.

This clonotype showed up many times. The chain uses TRBV5-1 and TRBJ1-2; D is possibly TRBD1 (6 bases). V was cut by 0 bases and J by 8 bases, with 17 bases left in between. Germline CDR1 SGHRS, CDR2 YFSETQ. This CDR3 is built from 15 residues. Here the CDR3 DNA reads TGCGCCAGCAGCTTGGGAGGCCAGGGGCGTGGAGGCTACACCTTC. This encodes CASSLGGQGRGGYTF.

The V and J genes are TRBV9 and TRBJ1-1; 8 nucleotides align to TRBD1. Trimming removed 3 bases from V and 1 base from J; junction bases left unmatched: 2. Germline loops: CDR1 SGDLS, CDR2 YYNGEE. The CDR3 contains 14 residues. In nucleotides, the CDR3 is TGTGCCAGCAGCGCGGACAGGGCGAACACTGAAGCTTTCTTT. Protein: CASSADRANTEAFF.

This clonotype was observed many times. The chain links TRBV28 to TRBJ1-2, with TRBD1 matching over 9 bases. Germline V gene sequence: CDR1 MDHEN, CDR2 SYDVKM. The CDR3 sequence is 14 residues long. After removal of 2 bases from V and 8 bases from J, the junction contained 6 bases not matched to a gene. The CDR3 DNA sequence: TGTGCCAGCAGTTTAACAGGGGGCGGTCCCGGCTACACCTTC. Translation gives CASSLTGGGPGYTF.

The chain couples TRBV29-1 to TRBJ1-1; no definite D call. Germline V CDR1 and CDR2: SQVTM, ANQGSEA. The V end was cut by 7 bases, the J end by 5 bases, with 11 bases between. The CDR3 has 11 residues. CDR3 DNA sequence: TGCAGCGCTGTCAGGACGACTGAAGCTTTCTTT. This sequence encodes CSAVRTTEAFF.

This clonotype was counted at least ten times. The chain links TRBV7-2 to TRBJ2-3; 14 nucleotides line up with TRBD2. This CDR3 spans 17 amino acids. Germline V gene lookup returns CDR1 SGHTA and CDR2 FQGNSA. V trimming: 5 bases; J trimming: 0 bases; junction bases outside the gene matches: 4. The CDR3 DNA reads TGTGCCAGCAGCAACCGACTAGCGGGAGGGAGCACAGATACGCAGTATTTT. Amino acid sequence: CASSNRLAGGSTDTQYF.

This clonotype was found a few times. A much larger clone lies one base from this, so it may be a read error. The V gene is TRBV29-1, the J gene TRBJ2-3; possibly TRBD1 for D (6 bases). This CDR3 is 13 amino acids long. Germline V gene data show CDR1 as SQVTM and CDR2 as ANQGSEA. The CDR3 coding sequence is TGCAACGTTGAAGGACAGCGCACAGATACGCAGTATTTT. Translation gives CNVEGQRTDTQYF.

Many counts were recorded for this clonotype. This chain's CDR3 is CASSYTWGATEAFF. The CDR3 DNA sequence: TGTGCCAGCAGTTATACGTGGGGGGCAACTGAAGCTTTCTTT. The chain combines TRBV6-1 with TRBJ1-1; D possibly corresponds to TRBD1 (6 bases). CDR1 is MNHNS and CDR2 is SASEGT in the germline V gene. Trimming removed 5 bases from V and 5 bases from J, with 15 bases in between. CDR3 length: 14 residues.

At least ten counts were recorded for this clonotype. This CDR3 is CASSRTAKTGFLNQPQHF. CDR3 bases: TGTGCCAGCAGTAGGACAGCCAAAACGGGATTCCTTAATCAGCCCCAGCATTTT. The chain links TRBV12-3 or TRBV12-4 to TRBJ1-5; the D gene is possibly TRBD1 (6 bases). This CDR3 is 18 amino acids long. The ends were cut back, 5 bases at V and 4 bases at J, with 24 bases in the middle.

This clonotype appeared many times. V and J are TRBV7-9 and TRBJ1-2, with a weak D call TRBD1 (6 bases). The CDR3 spans 15 residues. With 5 bases removed from V and 4 bases from J, the gap between germline ends came to 17 bases. CDR1 is SEHNR, CDR2 FQNEAQ, per germline (reference sequence). The CDR3 sequence is CASSTEGGQGYGYTF. The CDR3, as DNA: TGTGCCAGCAGCACTGAGGGGGGCCAAGGCTATGGCTACACCTTC.